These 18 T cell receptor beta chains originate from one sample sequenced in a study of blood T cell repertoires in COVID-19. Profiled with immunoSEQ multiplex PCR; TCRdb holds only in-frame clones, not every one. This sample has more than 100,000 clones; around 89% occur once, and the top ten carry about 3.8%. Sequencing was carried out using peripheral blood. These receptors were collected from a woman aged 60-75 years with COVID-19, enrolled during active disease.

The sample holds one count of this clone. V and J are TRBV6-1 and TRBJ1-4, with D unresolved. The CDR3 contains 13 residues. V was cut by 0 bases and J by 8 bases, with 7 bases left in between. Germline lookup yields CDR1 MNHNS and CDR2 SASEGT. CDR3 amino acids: CASSEAMAEKLFF. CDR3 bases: TGTGCCAGCAGTGAAGCCATGGCAGAAAAACTGTTTTTT.

The CDR3 here is CASSFGQANYGYTF. For the CDR3, the DNA is TGTGCCAGCAGCTTTGGACAGGCTAACTATGGCTACACCTTC. The chain recombines TRBV5-4 with TRBJ1-2; TRBD1 matches at 7 bases. After removal of 2 bases from V and 0 bases from J, the junction contained 1 base not matched to a gene. This CDR3 spans 14 amino acids. From germline, CDR1 is SGHNT and CDR2 YYREEE (reference sequence). The whole variable domain, remainder taken from reference TRBV5-4 and TRBJ1-2, is ETGVTQSPTHLIKTRGQQVTLRCSSQSGHNTVSWYQQALGQGPQFIFQYYREEENGRGNFPPRFSGLQFPNYSSELNVNALELDDSALYLCASSFGQANYGYTFGSGTRLTVV.

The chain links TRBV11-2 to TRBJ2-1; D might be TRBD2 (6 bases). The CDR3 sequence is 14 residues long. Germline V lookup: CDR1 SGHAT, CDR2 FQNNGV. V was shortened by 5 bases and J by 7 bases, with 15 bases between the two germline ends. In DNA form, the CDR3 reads TGTGCCAGCAGCCTCAACCCGGGGAGGAATGAGCAGTTCTTC. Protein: CASSLNPGRNEQFF. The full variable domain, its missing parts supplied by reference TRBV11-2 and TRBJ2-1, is EAGVAQSPRYKIIEKRQSVAFWCNPISGHATLYWYQQILGQGPKLLIQFQNNGVVDDSQLPKDRFSAERLKGVDSTLKIQPAKLEDSAVYLCASSLNPGRNEQFFGPGTRLTVL.

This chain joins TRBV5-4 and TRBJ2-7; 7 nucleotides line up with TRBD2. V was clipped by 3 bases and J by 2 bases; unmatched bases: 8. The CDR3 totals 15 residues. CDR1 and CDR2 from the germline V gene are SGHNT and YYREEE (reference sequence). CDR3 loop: CASSSFSTSTYEQYF. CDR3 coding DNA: TGTGCCAGCAGCTCCTTCTCGACTAGCACCTACGAGCAGTACTTC. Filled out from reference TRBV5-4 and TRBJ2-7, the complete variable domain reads ETGVTQSPTHLIKTRGQQVTLRCSSQSGHNTVSWYQQALGQGPQFIFQYYREEENGRGNFPPRFSGLQFPNYSSELNVNALELDDSALYLCASSSFSTSTYEQYFGPGTRLTVT.

CDR3 residues: CASSQDGQGESYEQYF. The CDR3 nucleotides read TGCGCCAGCAGCCAAGATGGCCAGGGCGAATCCTACGAGCAGTACTTC. This sequence joins TRBV4-1 and TRBJ2-7, with TRBD1 as a possible D gene (5 bases). The CDR3 loop spans 16 amino acids. V gave up 0 bases and J gave up 1 base, with 13 bases separating them. Per the germline V gene, CDR1 is MGHRA and CDR2 is YSYEKL.

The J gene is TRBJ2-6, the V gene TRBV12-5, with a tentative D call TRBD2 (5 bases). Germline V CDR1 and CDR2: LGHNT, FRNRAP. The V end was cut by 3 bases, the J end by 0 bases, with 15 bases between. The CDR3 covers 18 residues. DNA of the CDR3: TGTGCTAGTGGTTTTTTTGGTGCGGGCCGCTCTGGGGCCAACGTCCTGACTTTC. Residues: CASGFFGAGRSGANVLTF.

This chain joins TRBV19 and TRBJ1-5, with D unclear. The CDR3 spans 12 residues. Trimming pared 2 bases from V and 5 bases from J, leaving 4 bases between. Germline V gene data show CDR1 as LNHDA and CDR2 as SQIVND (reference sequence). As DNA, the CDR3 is TGTGCCAGTAGTATATCGGATCAGCCCCAGCATTTT. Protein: CASSISDQPQHF.

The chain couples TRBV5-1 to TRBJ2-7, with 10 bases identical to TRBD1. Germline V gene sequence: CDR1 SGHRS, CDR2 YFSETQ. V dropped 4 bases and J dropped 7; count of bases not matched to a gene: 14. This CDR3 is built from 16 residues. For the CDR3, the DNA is TGCGCCAGCAGCGGGGGAAGACAGGGGGCGACCCGGGAGCAGTACTTC. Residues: CASSGGRQGATREQYF.

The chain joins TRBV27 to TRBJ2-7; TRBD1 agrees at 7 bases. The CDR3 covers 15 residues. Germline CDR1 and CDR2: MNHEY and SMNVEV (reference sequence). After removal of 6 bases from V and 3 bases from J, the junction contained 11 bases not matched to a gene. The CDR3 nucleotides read TGTGCCAGCAGCTCAACGGGACAGCTCTACTACGAGCAGTACTTC. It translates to CASSSTGQLYYEQYF.

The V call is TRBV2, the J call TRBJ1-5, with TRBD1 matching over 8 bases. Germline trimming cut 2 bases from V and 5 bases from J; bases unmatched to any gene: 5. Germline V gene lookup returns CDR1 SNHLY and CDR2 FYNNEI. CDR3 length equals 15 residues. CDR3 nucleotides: TGTGCCAGCAGTGAATTGGGGACAGGCTATCAGCCCCAGCATTTT. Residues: CASSELGTGYQPQHF.

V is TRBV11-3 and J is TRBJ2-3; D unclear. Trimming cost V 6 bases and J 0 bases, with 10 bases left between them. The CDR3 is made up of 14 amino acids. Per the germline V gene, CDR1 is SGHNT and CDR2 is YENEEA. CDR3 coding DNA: TGTGCCAGCAGTGCGCGTACTAGCACAGATACGCAGTATTTT. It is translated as CASSARTSTDTQYF.

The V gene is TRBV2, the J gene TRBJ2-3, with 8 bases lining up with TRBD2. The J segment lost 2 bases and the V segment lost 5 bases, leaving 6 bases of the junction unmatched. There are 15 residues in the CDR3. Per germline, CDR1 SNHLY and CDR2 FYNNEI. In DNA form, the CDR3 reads TGTGCCAGCAGTCGCCGGGGGGGAGACACAGATACGCAGTATTTT. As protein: CASSRRGGDTDTQYF.

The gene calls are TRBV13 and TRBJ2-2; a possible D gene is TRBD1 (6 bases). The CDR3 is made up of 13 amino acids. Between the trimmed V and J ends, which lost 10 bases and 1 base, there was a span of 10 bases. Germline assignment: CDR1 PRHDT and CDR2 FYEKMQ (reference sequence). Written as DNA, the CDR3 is TGTGCCACCTCGGACAGGAACACCGGGGAGCTGTTTTTT. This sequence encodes CATSDRNTGELFF.

CDR3 sequence reads: CSVGTGTGGEKLFF. The CDR3, as DNA: TGCAGCGTCGGTACAGGGACAGGGGGGGAAAAACTGTTTTTT. V gene TRBV29-1 combines with J gene TRBJ1-4, with 11 positions matching TRBD1. Germline V lookup: CDR1 SQVTM, CDR2 ANQGSEA. The junction had 8 bases not matched to a gene; V was cut back by 6 bases and J by 8 bases. This CDR3 contains 14 residues.

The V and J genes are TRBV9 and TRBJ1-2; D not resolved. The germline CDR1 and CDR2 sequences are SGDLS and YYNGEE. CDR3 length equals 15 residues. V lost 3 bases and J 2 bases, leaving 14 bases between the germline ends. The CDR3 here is CASSALVAENYGYTF. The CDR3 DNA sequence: TGTGCCAGCAGCGCCCTCGTGGCGGAAAACTATGGCTACACCTTC.

This CDR3 is CASSDSRGGHTGELFF. CDR3 DNA sequence: TGTGCCAGCAGTGACTCGCGGGGGGGCCACACCGGGGAGCTGTTTTTT. This chain uses TRBV6-4 with TRBJ2-2, with 9 bases aligning to TRBD2. From germline, CDR1 is MRHNA and CDR2 SNTAGT. V was pared by 0 bases and J by 3 bases, with 2 bases of the junction left unmatched. The CDR3 loop spans 16 amino acids.

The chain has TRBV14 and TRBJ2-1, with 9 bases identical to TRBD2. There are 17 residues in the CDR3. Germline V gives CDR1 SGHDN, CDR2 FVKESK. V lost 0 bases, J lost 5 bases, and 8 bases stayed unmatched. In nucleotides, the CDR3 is TGTGCCAGCAGCCAAGATCCGGGCGGGGGGGCCCACAATGAGCAGTTCTTC. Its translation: CASSQDPGGGAHNEQFF.

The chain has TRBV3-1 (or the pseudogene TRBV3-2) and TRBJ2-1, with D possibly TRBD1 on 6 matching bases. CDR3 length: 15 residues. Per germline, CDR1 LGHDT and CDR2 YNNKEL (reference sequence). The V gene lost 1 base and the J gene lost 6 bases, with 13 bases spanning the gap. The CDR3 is CASSQGNRVANEQFF. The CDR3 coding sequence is TGTGCCAGCAGCCAAGGGAACAGGGTCGCCAATGAGCAGTTCTTC.